One TCR beta chain is described in this entry. Its specificity is not known. The data stem from a study of regulatory T cells in long-lasting Graves disease. Findings and caveats of the study: Persistent disease preferred TRBV28, TRBJ1-2 and TRBJ2-5.

The time point is: persistent/refractory GD, antithyroid drugs over 5 years with positive TRAb. Construction of the TCR library relied on RNA isolated from PBMCs. Graves' disease diagnosis relied on American Thyroid Association guidelines. Staff took 7.5 to 9.5 milliliters of peripheral blood and put it into EDTA tubes. The ends were cut back, 0 bases at V and 0 bases at J, with 7 bases in the middle. Germline lookup yields CDR1 SGDLS and CDR2 YYNGEE. CDR3 length: 15 residues. Library construction for TCR beta used iRepertoire HTBI primers and Arm-PCR of CDR3 regions. Using its own MiXCR run on the multiplex PCR reads, TCRdb lists one record per CDR3 protein. The sample has around 500,000 distinct CDR3 sequences, 20% to 25% seen once.

The origin of this receptor is a female donor with Graves disease. The chain carries TRBV9 and TRBJ2-4; D gene unclear. The input for sequencing was peripheral blood mononuclear cells (PBMCs), taken when the disease was refractory, from a patient treated with antithyroid drugs. The DNA of the CDR3 is TGTGCCAGCAGCGTAGGTCCCCTAGCCAAAAACATTCAGTACTTC. Translation: CASSVGPLAKNIQYF.